The 8 T cell receptor beta chains given below trace back to one sample, sequenced in a study of blood T cell repertoires in COVID-19 (dated by TCRdb to the early 2020s). Libraries were prepared through the immunoSEQ multiplex PCR assay. Sourced from immuneACCESS, this table was stored by TCRdb with only in-frame sequences that have V and J called. A share of the clones is absent; for the studies checked, an unresolved V gene accounts for under half, and the remainder has no known explanation. Counted in this sample were 120,000 to 150,000 clones; around 87% of them appeared once. The ten top clones hold about 1.2% of the sample. The sample was PBMCs or T cells enriched from blood (not recorded which). These receptors all come from a woman younger than 45 with acute COVID-19.

The V and J genes are TRBV7-6 and TRBJ2-6; TRBD1 agrees at 7 bases. The junction had 11 bases not matched to a gene; V was cut back by 5 bases and J by 4 bases. Germline-derived CDR1 and CDR2 are SGHVS and FNYEAQ. This CDR3 comprises 17 residues. The chain's CDR3 is CASSPIDRVTGANVLTF. CDR3 bases: TGTGCCAGCAGCCCAATCGACAGGGTAACCGGGGCCAACGTCCTGACTTTC.

A few counts support this clone. The chain links TRBV6-5 to TRBJ2-2, with 7 bases matching TRBD1. This CDR3 comprises 14 residues. Germline V gene sequence: CDR1 MNHEY, CDR2 SVGAGI. With V trimmed by 2 bases and J by 4 bases, 1 base remained unmatched. The CDR3, as DNA: TGTGCCAGCAGTTACGCAGGGGGCACCGGGGAGCTGTTTTTT. It specifies CASSYAGGTGELFF.

This sequence joins TRBV18 and TRBJ2-3, with TRBD2 identical over 14 bases. Per germline, CDR1 KGHSH and CDR2 LQKENI. After removal of 5 bases from V and 5 bases from J, the junction contained 3 bases not matched to a gene. The CDR3 consists of 15 residues. CDR3 coding DNA: TGTGCCAGCTCAACGGGACTAGCGGGAGAAGATACGCAGTATTTT. Encoded protein: CASSTGLAGEDTQYF.

The chain uses TRBV5-1 and TRBJ1-1, with a weak D call TRBD1 (6 bases). CDR1 and CDR2 (germline): SGHRS, YFSETQ. The CDR3 spans 14 residues. The V gene lost 2 bases and the J gene lost 3 bases, with 11 bases spanning the gap. CDR3 sequence (DNA): TGCGCCAGCAGCTTCGTGGCAGGGGACACTGAAGCTTTCTTT. Protein product: CASSFVAGDTEAFF.

The CDR3 loop is CASNTGTAGNSPLHF. The DNA of the CDR3 is TGTGCCAGCAACACCGGGACTGCGGGTAATTCACCCCTCCACTTT. The chain uses TRBV27 and TRBJ1-6; tentative D call: TRBD1 (5 bases). Trimming left V 7 bases short and J 6 bases short, with 16 bases between. Germline V gene lookup returns CDR1 MNHEY and CDR2 SMNVEV (reference sequence). The CDR3 covers 15 residues.

This rearrangement joins TRBV5-6 to TRBJ2-2; D perhaps matches TRBD1 (6 bases). Per germline, CDR1 SGHDT and CDR2 YYEEEE. Between the trimmed V and J ends, which lost 5 bases and 1 base, there was a span of 9 bases. This CDR3 has 14 amino acids. The CDR3 here is CASRPTGNTGELFF. DNA of the CDR3: TGTGCCAGCAGGCCGACAGGGAACACCGGGGAGCTGTTTTTT.

V is TRBV6-5 and J is TRBJ2-3; 9 bases match TRBD1. Germline V gene lookup returns CDR1 MNHEY and CDR2 SVGAGI. The CDR3 contains 15 residues. The V and J ends lost 6 bases and 3 bases, in that order; junction bases with no gene match: 7. CDR3 coding DNA: TGTGCCAGCAGCGACCGGGACAGGGTGACAGATACGCAGTATTTT. This translates into CASSDRDRVTDTQYF.

The chain recombines TRBV2 with TRBJ2-1, with D tentatively TRBD1 (7 bases). V was clipped by 8 bases and J by 14 bases, with 16 bases between them. Germline V gene data show CDR1 as SNHLY and CDR2 as FYNNEI. The CDR3 has 11 amino acids. The CDR3 DNA is TGTGCCAGCTATGGGGGGCAGGGGGAGTTCTTC. It encodes CASYGGQGEFF.